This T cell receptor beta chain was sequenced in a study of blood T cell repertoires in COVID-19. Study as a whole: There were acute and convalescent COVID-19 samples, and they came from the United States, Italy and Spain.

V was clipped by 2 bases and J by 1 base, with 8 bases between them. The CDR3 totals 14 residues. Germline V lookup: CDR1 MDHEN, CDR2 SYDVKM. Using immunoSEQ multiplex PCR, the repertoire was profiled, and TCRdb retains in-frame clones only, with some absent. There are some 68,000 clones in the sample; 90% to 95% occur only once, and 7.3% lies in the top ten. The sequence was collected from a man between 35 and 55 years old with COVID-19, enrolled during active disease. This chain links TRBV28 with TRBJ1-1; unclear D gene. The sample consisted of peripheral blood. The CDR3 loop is CASSLGARNTEAFF. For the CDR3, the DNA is TGTGCCAGCAGTTTAGGAGCAAGGAACACTGAAGCTTTCTTT. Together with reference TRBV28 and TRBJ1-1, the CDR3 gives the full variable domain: DVKVTQSSRYLVKRTGEKVFLECVQDMDHENMFWYRQDPGLGLRLIYFSYDVKMKEKGDIPEGYSVSREKKERFSLILESASTNQTSMYLCASSLGARNTEAFFGQGTRLTVV.